The 4 T cell receptor beta chains in this list originate from one sample, sequenced in a study of blood T cells in healthy people across ages (dated by TCRdb to the mid-2010s). Library prep was done by 5' RACE. The data were produced on an Illumina HiSeq 2500. A second PCR of roughly 6 to 12 cycles was performed with a sample-barcoded 5' primer and a J-beta primer mix. TCRdb reran the public reads through fastp at Q25 and MiXCR, keeping productive beta chains. CDR3 protein sequences are deduplicated, and each keeps its most common genes and DNA. Across this sample there are hundreds of thousands of distinct CDR3 sequences, with around 21% seen only once. The leading ten clones occupy roughly 3.7% of the sample. The sample consisted of blood. Receptors originate from a man aged 65 to 79 in good health.

V is TRBV7-2 and J is TRBJ2-1; 10 bases match TRBD2. The J call may be in error: the DNA end matches TRBJ2-5 better. Germline CDR1 SGHTA, CDR2 FQGNSA. The CDR3 consists of 17 residues. CDR3 nucleotides: TGTGCCAGCAGCTTAGTCTTATTAAGCGGGAGGGTTGAGACCCAGTACTTC. It is translated as CASSLVLLSGRVETQYF.

The V gene is TRBV5-8, the J gene TRBJ1-4; maybe TRBD1 (6 bases). Germline V lookup: CDR1 SGHTS, CDR2 YDEGEE. The CDR3 consists of 15 residues. V was shortened by 4 bases and J by 3 bases, with 13 bases between the two germline ends. The CDR3 DNA sequence: TGTGCCAGCAGCCTGGGGGGCTTGCCTAATGAAAAACTGTTTTTT. Translated: CASSLGGLPNEKLFF.

The rearrangement joins TRBV6-5 to TRBJ1-3, with D possibly matching TRBD1 (6 bases). The germline V and J ends were trimmed by 2 bases and 0 bases, with 14 bases remaining between them. The CDR3 is 17 residues long. CDR1 and CDR2 (germline): MNHEY, SVGAGI. The CDR3 here is CASSYNRDTSSGNTIYF. DNA of the CDR3: TGTGCCAGCAGTTACAATCGGGACACGAGCTCTGGAAACACCATATATTTT.

Notes on this clonotype: The junction and the germline gene differ at one end; a read error may be behind it. The chain couples TRBV5-6 to TRBJ2-3, with D uncertain. This CDR3 comprises 11 residues. From germline, CDR1 is SGHDT and CDR2 YYEEEE. CDR3 DNA sequence: TGTGCCAGCACCCGCGCAGATATGCAGTATTTT. Its protein product is CASTRADMQYF.